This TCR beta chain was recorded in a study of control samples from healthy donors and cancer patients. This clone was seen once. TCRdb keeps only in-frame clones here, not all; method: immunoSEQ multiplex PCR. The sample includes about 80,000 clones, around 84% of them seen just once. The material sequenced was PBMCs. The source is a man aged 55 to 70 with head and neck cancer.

CDR3 in DNA: TGTGCCAGCAGCGTAGGAGGGGCTGGAAACACCATATATTTT. Translation gives CASSVGGAGNTIYF. V is TRBV9 and J is TRBJ1-3, with D maybe TRBD1 (5 bases). The germline V and J ends were trimmed by 0 bases and 2 bases, with 6 bases remaining between them. The CDR3 spans 14 residues. The germline V gene encodes CDR1 SGDLS and CDR2 YYNGEE.